This T cell receptor beta chain originates from a study of graft-versus-host responses after intestinal transplantation. Study background: Each recipient received a multivisceral, liver-intestinal, or isolated intestinal graft. Uniformly, recipients were administered anti-thymocyte globulin induction with subsequent tacrolimus and steroids for two to three years. Study results and caveats: GvH clones were identified in recipient marrow, with some first appearing in ileum or blood.

Method: immunoSEQ multiplex PCR; TCRdb's copy keeps in-frame clones and lacks some. The table records some 9,800 clones, about 90% of them present only once. Details on this clone: No antigen is known for it.

Trimming stripped 0 bases from V and 0 bases from J, with 10 bases between. The CDR3 spans 16 residues. Germline V gene data show CDR1 as MGHDK and CDR2 as SYGVNS. Sequencing was performed on PBMCs, taken 43 to 45 days after intestinal transplant. This sequence originates from a human patient who received an intestinal transplant, so some T cells may come from the graft donor. The chain recombines TRBV25-1 with TRBJ2-3; no firm D call. The DNA for the CDR3 is TGTGCCAGCAGTGAATATCGACTCACTAGCACAGATACGCAGTATTTT. This translates into CASSEYRLTSTDTQYF.